This T cell receptor (beta chain) was sequenced for a study of blood T cell repertoires in COVID-19. Study at large: From T cells, B-cell-depleted T cells, or PBMCs came the material, which was cDNA or gDNA.

V was pared by 5 bases and J by 5 bases, with 9 bases of the junction left unmatched. Germline V gene sequence: CDR1 SGHAT, CDR2 FQNNGV. The CDR3 covers 15 residues. Methods used by the authors: Estimation of nucleated cell counts relied on the amplification of reference gene primers. The protocol was immunoSEQ multiplex PCR, while the TCRdb copy is restricted to in-frame clones and leaves out a portion. V, J and clone size reflect that table, while D and trimming were determined from the DNA. In the table there are tens of thousands of clones, approximately 87% of which are singletons. This chain connects TRBV11-2 to TRBJ2-5, with 9 bases aligning to TRBD1. Source material: peripheral blood. The clonotype comes from a human donor in a cohort sampled during active COVID-19. The CDR3 loop reads CASSPWTGEVETQYF. CDR3 nucleotides: TGTGCCAGCAGCCCCTGGACAGGGGAGGTGGAGACCCAGTACTTC.